What follows describes a single T cell receptor beta chain. No cognate antigen has been identified for it. Base qualities are not recorded, but no much larger clone differs from it by a single base. The cohort consisted of fewer than 700 healthy bone marrow donors. Cohort members were all nominally healthy when sampled, although unrecorded immune exposures were likely present. The donor tested CMV seronegative, placing the donor among the roughly 400 seronegative members of the cohort. Every donor gave a peripheral blood sample, and the peripheral blood mononuclear cells from that sample were used for TCR beta sequencing. Genomic DNA was extracted from the blood cell samples with the Qiagen DNeasy Blood Extraction Kit. V is pruned by 1 base and J by 5 bases, leaving 2 bases of the junction without a gene match. The CDR3 numbers 15 residues from cysteine through phenylalanine. The CDR3 DNA has 45 bases and is translated from base 1. CDR1 is given as SGHAT and CDR2 as FQNNGV, both from the germline V gene.

Libraries were made using the immunoSEQ multiplex PCR assay. A mixture of 60 forward primers for TCR Vbeta segments and 13 reverse primers for TCR Jbeta segments was used in the multiplex PCR. Amplification of the CDR3 region of rearranged TCR beta genes was performed with a multiplex PCR assay on genomic DNA. The amplified TCR beta libraries were sequenced on the Illumina HiSeq System as 87-base-pair reads. The source study handled its data this way. Across the roughly 640 repertoires, a later analysis counted tens of millions of unique TCR beta chains, about 10 million of which were shared by at least two donors. To remove PCR and sequencing errors, raw reads were error-corrected and collapsed into unique sequences using a nearest-neighbor algorithm that merged closely related sequences. To assign V, D and J gene segments, CDR3 sequences were aligned to IMGT reference sequences. For a sequence to be retained, at least a six-nucleotide match to both a V gene segment and a J gene segment was required. A rearrangement was called productive if the CDR3 had no stop codons and remained in frame with V and J, and every other rearrangement was called non-productive. Following IMGT convention, CDR3 was defined as the stretch from the second conserved V-encoded cysteine up to the conserved J-encoded phenylalanine. In an earlier analysis of 550 to 650 of the donors, sequences lacking an unambiguous match to a single V gene segment were excluded. An earlier analysis of a few hundred of the donors classified V segments as functional when productive rearrangements were above 56.7% and as segregating when the standard deviation between donors was above 5%. To diagnose cytomegalovirus status from the catalog of TCR beta chain sequences, a statistical classification framework was built. V and J gene assignment, in a later analysis, came from comparing TCR nucleotide sequences with IMGT/GENE-DB human TR gene sequences. The TCRdist pipeline was used in a later analysis to assign CDR3 sequences and most-parsimonious VDJ recombination scenarios. In a later analysis, every TCR beta chain was defined by the combination of its CDR3 amino acid sequence and its V-gene family, and reads without a unique V-gene family were dropped. A later analysis removed nearly 600 highly shared, low-generation-probability nucleotide sequences to deal with suspected cross-contamination and a sequencing artifact. In a later analysis, a clonal expansion index for each public chain was calculated from normalized within-repertoire ranks of inferred template counts. In a later analysis, generation probabilities were computed using a VDJ recombination model fitted to out-of-frame rearrangements, and the results were checked against IGoR. In a later analysis, TCR-TCR, TCR-HLA and TCR-CMV co-occurrence was scored with hypergeometric tests, and a repertoire-size bias correction was applied to TCR pairs. False discovery rates were estimated in a later analysis by permuting HLA or CMV assignments 20 times. A later analysis grouped co-occurring TCRs with DBSCAN, adding TCRdist sequence similarity when clustering within HLA-allele-positive subsets. Repertoires with fewer than 30,000 or more than 120,000 public chains were left out of co-occurrence clustering, as were four to six repertoires with anomalous nucleotide sharing. As stored in TCRdb, this immuneACCESS dataset retains in-frame rearrangements with V and J assigned. A fraction of the clones does not appear; measured against another copy, unresolved V genes explain less than half of the discrepancy, and the remainder lacks a known reason. The D gene and trimming were derived from the DNA, and the V and J assignments and clone size from that table. This sample comprises fewer than 200,000 clones, around 82% of them detected only once. The ten largest clones represent around 1.5% of the sample.

The record originates from a study of cytomegalovirus exposure and HLA in healthy donors (dated by TCRdb to the late 2010s). Concerning the study at large: An earlier analysis of 550 to 700 of the donors reported approximately 300 Gb of sequence data and roughly 110 million unique TCR beta sequences from 150 million to 200 million T cells. In a later genetic analysis, genome-wide SNP genotypes for 398 of the 666 donors were used, and that subset was treated as a discovery cohort. The number of donors typed differed by locus, with roughly 620-640 for A, B, C, DRB1 and DQB1, roughly 520 for DQA1, over 600 for DPA1, and about 450 for DPB1. Donor age, sex, ethnicity and CMV serostatus were compiled together with the repertoire data. Among the roughly 390 genotyped donors, around 79% belonged to the genetic ancestry cluster associated with self-reported Caucasian donors. An earlier analysis of 587 of the donors used high-throughput TCR beta sequencing to judge whether each TCR beta V gene segment behaved as functional or pseudogenic. Besides the first cohort of roughly 640 subjects, a separate validation cohort made up of over 95 different subjects was used. The study combined high-throughput TCR immunosequencing, statistical association of individual TCRs with disease status, and machine learning to predict cytomegalovirus infection status. A later analysis re-examined previously published TCR beta repertoires from 600 to 700 donors and added high-resolution HLA genotyping to investigate patterns of TCR occurrence. HLA typing covered class I and class II loci at four-digit resolution. An early release that covered several hundred HLA-typed donors contained about 290 gigabases of sequencing data and approximately 85 million unique TCR sequences. The study profiled the T cell repertoires of around 700 subjects by immunosequencing and related them to cytomegalovirus serostatus. Because of strong linkage in the cohort, roughly five DR-DQ haplotypes were treated as single units for association and clustering. Rather than using new phenotypic data, the later analysis identified candidate immune exposures from TCR beta sequences and from how often those sequences occurred across donors. Among roughly 370 genotyped donors of the cohort, an average of 235,054 unique TCR beta nucleotide sequences were sequenced per donor, around 20% of them non-productive. Every discovery cohort repertoire had been produced on one sequencing platform. The study aimed to test whether signatures of past pathogen exposure could be identified by cataloging public T cell receptors. Beyond this particular receptor, the publication reports: V-gene and J-gene trimming of TCR beta chains was associated with a missense DCLRE1C variant in a later genetic analysis, and the association was replicated in an independent cohort. The study listed 164 TCR beta chains as associated with cytomegalovirus. For the cohort, immune exposure information was limited to CMV serostatus. Because HLA typing was missing for some donors at each locus, association tests included only the typed subset. Some 16 rarely observed V segments, including chromosome 9 orphons, were excluded from the earlier analysis of a few hundred of the donors because counts were too low. In an earlier analysis of some 640 of the donors, most TCR beta V segments were observed in productive rearrangements about 87% or about 30% of the time, broadly matching IMGT annotations. Compared with the roughly 670-donor mean, donors in an Asian-associated ancestry cluster had fewer N-insertions in productive TCRs, according to a later genetic analysis. A later analysis found that TCR association rates varied across HLA loci, with DRB1 alleles showing the most associated TCRs and HLA-C alleles the fewest. A later analysis found that HLA-associated TCR beta chains were more clonally expanded and had lower generation probabilities than equally common non-associated chains. When HLA alleles, especially DR and DQ, strongly co-occurred, attributing TCR associations to individual alleles was difficult. According to a later analysis, parvovirus B19, influenza, CMV and Epstein-Barr virus appeared linked to several top co-occurrence clusters. Across donors, most TCR sequences were observed very rarely, whereas some public TCRs were present in many individuals. Specific HLA alleles were associated with 15,000 to 20,000 TCR beta sequences at a false discovery rate of 0.05 in a later analysis. A group of highly shared sequence variants was considered likely to be a technical artifact of the sequencing pipeline. In this cohort, only TCR beta chains were sequenced, and detectable features were limited by the absence of alpha or paired-chain data. It was suggested by the authors that the approach could potentially be generalized to other disease states and immunological phenotypes. Linkage disequilibrium might explain the correlated functional status among segregating V segments, but an unknown experimental factor could not be excluded. The classifier was reported to diagnose cytomegalovirus status with high specificity and sensitivity in both the original cohort and the validation cohort. In vitro tests confirmed that a few of the cytomegalovirus-associated TCR beta chains recognize cytomegalovirus antigens. Some IMGT-functional V segments, including TRBV6-2 and TRBV6-3, could not be told apart with the 87-base-pair reads, so those segments were excluded. Presence/absence analyses assumed roughly uniform sequencing depth across donors, an assumption that may not hold. A later analysis found that most CMV-associated TCR beta chains appeared HLA-restricted, with HLA associations seemingly driven largely by CMV exposure. A further reported finding was that TCR beta sequences accurately predicted the HLA-A and HLA-B alleles for most subjects in the first cohort.

The clonotype was recovered from a male donor in good health and CMV-seronegative. Material for sequencing was PBMCs. The chain uses TRBV11-2 and TRBJ1-6; TRBD1 fits 7 bases in the junction. The CDR3 protein sequence reads: CASSLGQGNNSPLHF. The DNA is TGTGCCAGCAGCTTAGGACAGGGAAATAATTCACCCCTCCACTTT.